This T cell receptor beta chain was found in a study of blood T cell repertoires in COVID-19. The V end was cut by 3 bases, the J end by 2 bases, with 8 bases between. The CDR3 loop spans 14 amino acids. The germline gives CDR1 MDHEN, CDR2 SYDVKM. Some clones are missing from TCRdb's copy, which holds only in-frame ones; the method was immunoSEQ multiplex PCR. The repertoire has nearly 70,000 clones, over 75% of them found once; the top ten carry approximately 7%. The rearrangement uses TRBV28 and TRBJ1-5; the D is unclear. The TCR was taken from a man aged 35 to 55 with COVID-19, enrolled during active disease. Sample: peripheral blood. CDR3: CASSLGVGNQPQHF. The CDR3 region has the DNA TGTGCCAGCAGTTTGGGCGTTGGCAATCAGCCCCAGCATTTT.